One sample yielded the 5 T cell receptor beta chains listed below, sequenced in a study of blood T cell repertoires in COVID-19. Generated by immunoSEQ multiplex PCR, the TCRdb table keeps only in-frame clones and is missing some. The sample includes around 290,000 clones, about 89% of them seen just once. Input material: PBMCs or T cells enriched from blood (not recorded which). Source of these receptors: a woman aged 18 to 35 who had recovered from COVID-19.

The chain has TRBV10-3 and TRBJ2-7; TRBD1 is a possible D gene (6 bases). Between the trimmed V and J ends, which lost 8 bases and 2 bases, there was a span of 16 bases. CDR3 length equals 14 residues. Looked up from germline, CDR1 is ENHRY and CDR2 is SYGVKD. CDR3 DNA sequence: TGTGCCATCGGGGGCGGTCAAGGGGCCTACGAGCAGTACTTC. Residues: CAIGGGQGAYEQYF.

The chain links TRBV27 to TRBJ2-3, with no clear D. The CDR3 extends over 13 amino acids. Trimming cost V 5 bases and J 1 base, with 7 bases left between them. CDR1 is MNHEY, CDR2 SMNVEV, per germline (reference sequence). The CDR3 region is CASSPFGTDTQYF. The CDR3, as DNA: TGTGCCAGCAGTCCGTTTGGCACAGATACGCAGTATTTT.

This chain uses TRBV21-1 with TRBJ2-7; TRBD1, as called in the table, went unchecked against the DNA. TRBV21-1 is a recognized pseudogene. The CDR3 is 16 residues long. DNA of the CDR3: TGTGCCAGCAGCGGTGACGGGGGACAGGGGAAAAACGAGCAGTACTTC. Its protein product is CASSGDGGQGKNEQYF.

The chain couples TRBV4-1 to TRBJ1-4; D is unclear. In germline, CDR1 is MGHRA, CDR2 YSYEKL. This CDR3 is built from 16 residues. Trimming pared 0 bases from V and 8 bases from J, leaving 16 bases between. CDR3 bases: TGCGCCAGCAGCCAAGAACCAGGACCAACGGGAGAAAAACTGTTTTTT. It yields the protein CASSQEPGPTGEKLFF.

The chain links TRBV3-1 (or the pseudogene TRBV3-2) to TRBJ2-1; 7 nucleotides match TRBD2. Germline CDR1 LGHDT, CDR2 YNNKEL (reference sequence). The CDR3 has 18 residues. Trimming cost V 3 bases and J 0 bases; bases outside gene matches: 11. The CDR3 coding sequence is TGTGCCAGCAGCCAGGCGGGGGTCGGCGGGAGCTCCTACAATGAGCAGTTCTTC. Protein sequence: CASSQAGVGGSSYNEQFF.